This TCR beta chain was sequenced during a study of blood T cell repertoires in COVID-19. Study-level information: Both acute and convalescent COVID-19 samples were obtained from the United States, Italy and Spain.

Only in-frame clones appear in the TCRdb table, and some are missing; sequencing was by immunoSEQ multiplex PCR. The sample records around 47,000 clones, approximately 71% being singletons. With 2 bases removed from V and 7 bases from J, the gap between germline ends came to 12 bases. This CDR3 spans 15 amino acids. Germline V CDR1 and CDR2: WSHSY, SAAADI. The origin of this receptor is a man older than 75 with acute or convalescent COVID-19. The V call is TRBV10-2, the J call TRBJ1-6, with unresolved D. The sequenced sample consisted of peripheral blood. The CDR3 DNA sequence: TGCGCCAGCAGTGAGGTCGGAGACTTGAATTCACCCCTCCACTTT. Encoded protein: CASSEVGDLNSPLHF.